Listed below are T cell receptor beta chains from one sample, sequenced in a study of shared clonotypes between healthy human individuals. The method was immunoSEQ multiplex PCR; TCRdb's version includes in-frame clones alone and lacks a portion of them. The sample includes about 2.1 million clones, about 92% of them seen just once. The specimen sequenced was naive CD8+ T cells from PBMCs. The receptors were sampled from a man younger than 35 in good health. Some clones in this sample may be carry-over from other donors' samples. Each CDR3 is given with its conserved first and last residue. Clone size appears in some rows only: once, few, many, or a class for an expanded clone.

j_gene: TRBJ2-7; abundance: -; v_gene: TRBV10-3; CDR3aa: CATYGGEQYF
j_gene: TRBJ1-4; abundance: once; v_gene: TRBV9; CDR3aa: CASSVGGAGNEKLFF
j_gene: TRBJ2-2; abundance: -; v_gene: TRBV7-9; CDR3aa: CASSFAGENTGELFF
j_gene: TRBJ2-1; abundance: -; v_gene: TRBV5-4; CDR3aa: CASSLVGRVAYNEQFF
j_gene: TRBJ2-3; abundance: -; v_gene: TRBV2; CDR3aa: CASRRADRGFTDTQYF
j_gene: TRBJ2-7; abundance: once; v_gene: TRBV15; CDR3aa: CATSRVPSSYEQYF
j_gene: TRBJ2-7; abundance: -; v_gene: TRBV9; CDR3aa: CASSVGTGQSGADYEQYF
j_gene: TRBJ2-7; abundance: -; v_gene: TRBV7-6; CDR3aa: CASSLAAGSYEQYF
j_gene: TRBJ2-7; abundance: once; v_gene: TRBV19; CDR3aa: CASSPGQGVIYEQYF
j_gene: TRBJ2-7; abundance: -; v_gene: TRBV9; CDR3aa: CASSEGQGMDEQYF
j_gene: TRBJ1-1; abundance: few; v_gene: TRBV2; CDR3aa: CASSELAGAFF
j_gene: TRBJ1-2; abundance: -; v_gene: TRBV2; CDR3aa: CASKRPGTGAYGYTF
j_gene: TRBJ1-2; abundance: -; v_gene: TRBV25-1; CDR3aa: CASSDRLNGGSYGYTF
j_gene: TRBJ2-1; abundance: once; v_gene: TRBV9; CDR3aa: CASSFGTGYEQFF